What follows is one T cell receptor (beta chain) and its context. Its target antigen remains unknown. Base-call qualities are not available, and no considerably larger clone is one nucleotide away. The data derive from a study of blood T cell repertoires in COVID-19 (dated by TCRdb to about 2020). Background for the entire study: Samples covering the acute and convalescent phases of COVID-19 were provided by collaborators in the United States, Italy and Spain. The material from the prospective study consisted of cDNA or gDNA derived from T cells, B-cell-depleted T cells, or PBMCs. The dataset comprised deeply sampled blood TCRbeta repertoires from subjects exposed to, actively infected with, or recovered from COVID-19. The repertoires were released in a freely available public database intended as a resource for research on the immune response to SARS-CoV-2. Samples were obtained from the ongoing ImmuneRACE study (first 160 participants) and from 950 to 1,500 subjects provided by 6 global collaborators. Nearly every sample came with metadata listing a de-identified subject ID, COVID-19 status, age in years and sex. Where available, HLA class I and class II types were taken from metadata supplied by the sample provider and were not determined by assay-based typing. Overall results and qualifications from the work: How much clinical and demographic metadata was included differed by source and by participant, and the metadata was provided uncurated.

The collaborating institutions used their own protocols to collect whole blood in K2EDTA tubes. For TCRbeta analysis, collaborators shipped samples in one of three forms: frozen whole blood, isolated PBMCs, or DNA extracted from either of those sample types. TCRbeta CDR3 regions were amplified from genomic DNA using the immunoSEQ Assay, a bias-controlled multiplex PCR. Regarding the original processing steps: Within the assay, amplification of reference gene primers was used to estimate how many nucleated cells each sample contained. To quantify the absolute abundance of each unique TCRbeta CDR3 rearrangement, sequence reads were collapsed and filtered. For each sample, productive Simpson clonality was calculated as the square root of Simpson's diversity index over productive rearrangements. The table was pulled from immuneACCESS by TCRdb, which kept in-frame rearrangements only. Such tables lose some clones; where checked, under half of the loss comes from unresolved V genes, and the rest has no known cause. The D gene and trimming were derived from the DNA, and the V and J assignments and clone size from that table. In all, the sample holds about 63,000 clones, and about 75% of those were seen once. Of the sample, around 50% is held by the ten largest clones.

This receptor was obtained from a woman at least 80 years old with acute or convalescent COVID-19. Material: peripheral blood.

The DNA sequence follows: TGTGCCAGCAGCCTTATACCGAACAGGGGGGGTTACAATGAGCAGTTCTTC. This codes for CASSLIPNRGGYNEQFF. The rearrangement combines TRBV11-3 with TRBJ2-1; tentative D gene TRBD1, with 8 bases matching. V and J lose 5 bases and 4 bases, and a span of 21 bases separates them. CDR1 and CDR2, per the germline V gene, are SGHNT and YENEEA. The CDR3 holds 17 amino acids from the cysteine to the phenylalanine. The kept DNA is CDR3 alone, 51 bases in frame from the first base.